This paragraph reports one T cell receptor beta chain. What it recognizes is unknown. The source of the sample is a study of circulating and synovial CD4+ cells in juvenile arthritis. General study results and limits: CPL and bulk CD4 samples differed at least tenfold in T cell genomes. Vbeta family usage analysis did not detect the pathogenic-like versus bulk difference.

The V gene's germline CDR1 is SGHTA and CDR2 FQGNSA. V dropped 5 bases and J dropped 4; count of bases not matched to a gene: 6. This CDR3 comprises 14 residues. Some clones are missing from TCRdb's copy, which holds only in-frame ones; the method was immunoSEQ multiplex PCR. The sample includes about 33,000 clones, about 95% seen only once; the top ten take roughly 0.15%. The chain employs TRBV7-2 and TRBJ2-5; 8 bases are shared with TRBD1. Sequencing input: CD4+ T cells from blood. This clonotype was sampled from a human donor with juvenile idiopathic arthritis. CDR3 DNA: TGTGCCAGCAGCCAACGGACAGGGAGAGAGACCCAGTACTTC. It encodes CASSQRTGRETQYF.